These 21 T cell receptor beta chains came from one sample sequenced in a study of shared clonotypes between healthy human individuals. The table came from immunoSEQ multiplex PCR; TCRdb's copy has only in-frame clones and leaves some out. The sample holds some 500,000 clones; roughly 85% are singletons and the top ten take over 9.5%. The sequenced sample consisted of PBMCs. All receptors derive from a woman between 40 and 55 years old in good health. Some clones in this sample may be carry-over from other donors' samples.

The V and J genes are TRBV12-5 and TRBJ2-7; either TRBD1 or TRBD2 may fit D (5 bases each). In germline, CDR1 is LGHNT, CDR2 FRNRAP. V was shortened by 0 bases and J by 3 bases, with 12 bases between the two germline ends. The CDR3 length is 15 residues. The CDR3 coding sequence is TGTGCTAGTGGTTTGGTACGAGGGGTGGTCTACGAGCAGTACTTC. It yields the protein CASGLVRGVVYEQYF.

This clone has a handful of counts. This chain joins TRBV5-1 and TRBJ2-5, with 13 bases identical to TRBD2. Germline V gene data show CDR1 as SGHRS and CDR2 as YFSETQ. V gave up 4 bases and J gave up 7 bases; unmatched junction bases: 10. The CDR3 is 16 residues long. The CDR3 DNA reads as TGCGCCAGCAGCCCGAGGACTAGCGGGGGACTCGGGACCCAGTACTTC. Translating gives CASSPRTSGGLGTQYF.

V usage is TRBV30 and J usage is TRBJ2-4; TRBD2 matches at 8 bases. CDR3 length: 15 amino acids. CDR1 GTSNPN and CDR2 SVGIG come from the germline V gene (reference sequence). Trimming at V came to 5 bases and at J to 0 bases, leaving 6 bases not matched to a gene. This CDR3 is CAWDSGIGAKNIQYF. CDR3 nucleotide sequence: TGTGCCTGGGATAGCGGGATTGGAGCCAAAAACATTCAGTACTTC.

CDR3 residues: CASSPGTGRSNYGYTF. In DNA, the CDR3 is TGTGCCAGCAGCCCCGGGACAGGGCGTTCCAACTATGGCTACACCTTC. This chain uses TRBV7-9 with TRBJ1-2, with 9 nucleotides matching TRBD1. The CDR3 contains 16 residues. Losses at the gene ends were 5 bases for V and 2 bases for J; bases not matched to a gene: 9. Germline CDR1 and CDR2: SEHNR and FQNEAQ (reference sequence).

Comment on this clone: A read error likely explains this, since a far larger clone differs by one base. The sample contains more than one DNA sequence encoding this CDR3. V usage is TRBV7-8 and J usage is TRBJ1-1; D is undetermined. Germline V lookup: CDR1 SGHVS, CDR2 FQNEAQ. The CDR3 sequence is 12 residues long. The chain's CDR3 is CASSFLNTEAFF. CDR3 nucleotides: TGTGCCAGCAGCTTTTTAAACACTGAGGCTTTCTTT. Full variable domain (outside the CDR3, taken from reference TRBV7-8 and TRBJ1-1): GAGVSQSPRYKVAKRGQDVALRCDPISGHVSLFWYQQALGQGPEFLTYFQNEAQLDKSGLPSDRFFAERPEGSVSTLKIQRTQQEDSAVYLCASSFLNTEAFFGQGTRLTVV.

The gene calls are TRBV18 and TRBJ2-7, with D possibly TRBD1 on 6 matching bases. The germline V gene has CDR1 KGHSH and CDR2 LQKENI. The CDR3 loop spans 14 amino acids. Trimming removed 3 bases from V and 5 bases from J, with 14 bases in between. CDR3 amino acids: CASSPGQLFNEQYF. CDR3 DNA: TGTGCCAGCTCACCTGGACAGCTGTTCAACGAGCAGTACTTC.

This clone was seen only once. The V gene is TRBV5-4, the J gene TRBJ2-3, with a weak D call TRBD2 (6 bases). Germline V gives CDR1 SGHNT, CDR2 YYREEE (reference sequence). Trimming pared 4 bases from V and 3 bases from J, leaving 15 bases between. The CDR3 runs to 15 residues. CDR3 coding DNA: TGTGCCAGCAGCGCCCGGGACTCGCTAACAGATACGCAGTATTTT. This codes for CASSARDSLTDTQYF.

A few counts support this clone. The V gene is TRBV28, the J gene TRBJ2-5; maybe TRBD2 (7 bases). The CDR3 sequence is 15 residues long. The germline gives CDR1 MDHEN, CDR2 SYDVKM. V dropped 7 bases and J dropped 5 bases, with 20 bases sitting between them. CDR3 sequence reads: CASTEGGGEVETQYF. The CDR3 nucleotides read TGTGCCAGCACCGAAGGGGGGGGTGAGGTCGAGACCCAGTACTTC.

The CDR3: CASSSQRESGFEQYF. CDR3 DNA: TGTGCCAGCAGCTCCCAGCGGGAGTCCGGATTCGAGCAGTACTTC. V is TRBV11-2 and J is TRBJ2-7, with TRBD2 identical over 8 bases. The CDR3 is 15 residues long. V shed 4 bases, J shed 6 bases, and the junction held 11 bases outside the gene matches. In germline, CDR1 is SGHAT, CDR2 FQNNGV.

The V gene is TRBV5-5, the J gene TRBJ2-7; D is undetermined. The CDR3 has 13 amino acids. Germline-derived CDR1 and CDR2 are SGHKS and YYEKEE (reference sequence). V lost 0 bases and J 0 bases, leaving 4 bases between the germline ends. The CDR3 here is CASSLASSYEQYF. CDR3 nucleotides: TGTGCCAGCAGCTTGGCTAGCTCCTACGAGCAGTACTTC.

The rearrangement uses TRBV5-1 and TRBJ2-7; 7 positions match TRBD2. The CDR3 totals 14 residues. V gave up 0 bases and J gave up 5 bases; unmatched junction bases: 5. The germline CDR1 and CDR2 sequences are SGHRS and YFSETQ. This chain's CDR3 is CASSLVGGGDEQYF. The DNA for the CDR3 is TGCGCCAGCAGCTTGGTTGGCGGGGGAGACGAGCAGTACTTC.

The chain joins TRBV2 to TRBJ2-7; 7 nucleotides align to TRBD2. Germline V lookup: CDR1 SNHLY, CDR2 FYNNEI. This CDR3 has 13 residues. J was trimmed by 3 bases and V by 7 bases; bases with no gene match: 6. The CDR3 region is CASNGLAVYEQYF. The CDR3 DNA sequence: TGTGCCAGCAACGGGCTAGCGGTCTACGAGCAGTACTTC. Full variable domain (remainder filled in from reference TRBV2 and TRBJ2-7): EPEVTQTPSHQVTQMGQEVILRCVPISNHLYFYWYRQILGQKVEFLVSFYNNEISEKSEIFDDQFSVERPDGSNFTLKIRSTKLEDSAMYFCASNGLAVYEQYFGPGTRLTVT.

The chain employs TRBV10-1 and TRBJ2-5; tentatively, D is TRBD1 (6 bases). Per germline, CDR1 WNHNN and CDR2 SYGVQD (reference sequence). V was clipped by 3 bases and J by 4 bases, with 18 bases between them. This CDR3 contains 16 residues. CDR3 amino acids: CASSDGTQGRGETQYF. The CDR3 DNA reads as TGCGCCAGCAGTGACGGAACACAGGGAAGGGGAGAGACCCAGTACTTC.

The rearrangement uses TRBV23-1 and TRBJ1-2; D is perhaps TRBD1 (6 bases). TRBV23-1 is an ORF, with its function uncertain. This CDR3 region has 13 residues. V was shortened by 8 bases and J by 8 bases, with 18 bases between the two germline ends. This CDR3 is CASPSGGAYGYTF. The CDR3 DNA follows: TGCGCCAGCCCAAGTGGGGGGGCGTACGGCTACACCTTC.

The chain couples TRBV6-5 to TRBJ2-1; TRBD2 matches 8 bases. V lost 8 bases, J lost 4 bases, and 4 bases stayed unmatched. Per germline, CDR1 MNHEY and CDR2 SVGAGI. This CDR3 is 13 amino acids long. CDR3 amino acids: CASRGGGYNEQFF. For the CDR3, the DNA is TGTGCCAGCCGGGGCGGGGGGTACAATGAGCAGTTCTTC.

This clone was detected only a few times. V usage is TRBV29-1 and J usage is TRBJ2-3; TRBD2 might be the D (7 bases). There are 14 residues in the CDR3. CDR1 is SQVTM, CDR2 ANQGSEA, per germline. The germline V and J ends were trimmed by 7 bases and 5 bases, with 19 bases remaining between them. The CDR3 DNA reads TGCAGCGCCCGAGGGGGGGGTCCACAAGATACGCAGTATTTT. Residues: CSARGGGPQDTQYF.

The chain combines TRBV5-1 with TRBJ2-2, with 7 bases identical to TRBD2. CDR1 and CDR2 from the germline V gene are SGHRS and YFSETQ. This CDR3 has 16 amino acids. V lost 0 bases and J lost 1; bases outside the gene matches: 3. This chain's CDR3 is CASSLAGTKNTGELFF. CDR3 DNA: TGCGCCAGCAGCTTGGCCGGGACTAAGAACACCGGGGAGCTGTTTTTT.

The V call is TRBV9, the J call TRBJ2-5, with 7 nucleotides matching TRBD1. The CDR3 covers 14 residues. Germline CDR1 SGDLS, CDR2 YYNGEE. V shed 4 bases and J 5 bases; nucleotides not matched to a gene: 8. The CDR3 nucleotides read TGTGCCAGCAGCTCACTAACAGGGGTGGAGACCCAGTACTTC. Amino acids: CASSSLTGVETQYF.

Of note for this clone: A far larger clone is a single base away, which makes a read error likely. In nucleotides, the CDR3 is TGTGCCTGGAGGAGGCTCCTGTACCAAGAGACCCGGTACTTC. This codes for CAWRRLLYQETRYF. V is TRBV30 and J is TRBJ2-5; no firm D call. Germline CDR1 and CDR2: GTSNPN and SVGIG (reference sequence). This CDR3 is 14 amino acids long.

The CDR3 sequence is CASSITLAGGEYEQYF. CDR3 in DNA: TGTGCCAGCAGTATTACCCTAGCGGGGGGTGAGTACGAGCAGTACTTC. This chain uses TRBV28 with TRBJ2-7, with 11 positions matching TRBD2. From germline, CDR1 is MDHEN and CDR2 SYDVKM. Germline trimming cut 5 bases from V and 4 bases from J; bases unmatched to any gene: 10. This CDR3 spans 16 amino acids.

The genes are TRBV4-1 and TRBJ2-7, with D possibly TRBD2 on 5 matching bases. The CDR3 is 15 amino acids. Trimming pared 1 base from V and 0 bases from J, leaving 10 bases between. Germline CDR1 reads MGHRA; CDR2 reads YSYEKL. The CDR3: CASSQASRISYEQYF. The CDR3 DNA is TGCGCCAGCAGCCAAGCTAGCCGTATCTCCTACGAGCAGTACTTC.